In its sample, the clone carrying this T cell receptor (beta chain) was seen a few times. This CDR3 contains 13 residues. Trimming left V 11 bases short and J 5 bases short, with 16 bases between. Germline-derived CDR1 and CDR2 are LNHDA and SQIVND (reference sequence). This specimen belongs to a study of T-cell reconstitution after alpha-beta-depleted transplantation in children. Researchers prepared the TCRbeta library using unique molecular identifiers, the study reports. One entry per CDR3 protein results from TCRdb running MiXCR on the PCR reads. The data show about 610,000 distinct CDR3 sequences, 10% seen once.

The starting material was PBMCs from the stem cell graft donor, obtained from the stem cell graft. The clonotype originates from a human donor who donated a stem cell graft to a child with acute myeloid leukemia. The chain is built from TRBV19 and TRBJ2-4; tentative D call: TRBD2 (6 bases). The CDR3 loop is CAAGTFFENIQYF. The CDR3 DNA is TGTGCCGCAGGGACTTTCTTCGAAAACATTCAGTACTTC.